The 24 T cell receptor beta chains presented below share a single source sample, sequenced in a study of cytomegalovirus exposure and HLA in healthy donors. The PCR made use of 60 Vbeta and 13 Jbeta primers. This table comes from immunoSEQ multiplex PCR, and its TCRdb copy is limited to in-frame clones, with some not included. The table has over 150,000 clones, around four fifths seen once. What was sequenced was PBMCs. All receptors come from a woman aged 50 to 60 in good health and CMV-seropositive.

This CDR3 is CASSPGGRDYGYTF. CDR3 in DNA: TGCGCCAGCAGCCCGGGCGGGAGAGACTATGGCTACACCTTC. The rearrangement links TRBV5-1 to TRBJ1-2; D is unclear. The CDR3 runs 14 residues. The V end was cut by 4 bases, the J end by 3 bases, with 13 bases between. Germline values: CDR1 SGHRS, CDR2 YFSETQ.

V gene TRBV11-2 combines with J gene TRBJ1-3, with no clear D. V was clipped by 5 bases and J by 0 bases, with 5 bases between them. CDR1 and CDR2 from the germline V gene are SGHAT and FQNNGV. There are 13 residues in the CDR3. The chain's CDR3 is CASSAHSGNTIYF. The CDR3 nucleotides are TGTGCCAGCAGCGCACACTCTGGAAACACCATATATTTT.

This rearrangement joins TRBV19 to TRBJ1-3; 7 nucleotides match TRBD1. The CDR3 spans 16 residues. The V gene end was trimmed by 5 bases and the J gene end by 0 bases; junction bases not matched to a gene: 7. CDR1 is LNHDA and CDR2 is SQIVND in the germline V gene (reference sequence). CDR3 in DNA: TGTGCCAGTAGTGCACGGGACAGAAACTCTGGAAACACCATATATTTT. Translated: CASSARDRNSGNTIYF.

In nucleotides, the CDR3 is TGTGCCAGCAGCCAAGAGAGGGTCCGGCTGCTCATGAACACTGAAGCTTTCTTT. This sequence encodes CASSQERVRLLMNTEAFF. This chain links TRBV4-2 with TRBJ1-1; no definite D call. Trimming stripped 0 bases from V and 0 bases from J, with 17 bases between. Looked up from germline, CDR1 is LGHNA and CDR2 is YNFKEQ. The CDR3 loop spans 18 amino acids.

CDR3 nucleotides: TGCGCCAGCAGCTTGACGGACAGCGCTAACACCGGGGAGCTGTTTTTT. This gives the protein CASSLTDSANTGELFF. The chain uses TRBV5-1 and TRBJ2-2; possibly TRBD1 for D (6 bases). Germline V gene lookup returns CDR1 SGHRS and CDR2 YFSETQ. V shed 1 base and J shed 2 bases, with 12 bases lying between them. This CDR3 comprises 16 residues.

This chain joins TRBV12-5 and TRBJ1-1; the D gene is possibly TRBD1 (5 bases). The germline V and J ends were trimmed by 3 bases and 3 bases, with 23 bases remaining between them. Germline CDR1 LGHNT, CDR2 FRNRAP. This CDR3 has 18 amino acids. CDR3 in amino acids: CASGFIPEMGWGDTEAFF. The CDR3 DNA follows: TGTGCTAGTGGTTTCATTCCGGAGATGGGGTGGGGGGACACTGAAGCTTTCTTT.

The gene calls are TRBV9 and TRBJ2-5; D is ambiguous. Trimming left V 4 bases short and J 5 bases short, with 12 bases between. The CDR3 extends over 13 amino acids. Germline assignment: CDR1 SGDLS and CDR2 YYNGEE. This chain's CDR3 is CASSPDTEETQYF. The CDR3 DNA sequence: TGTGCCAGCAGCCCCGATACGGAGGAGACCCAGTACTTC.

The chain carries TRBV4-1 and TRBJ1-1; 8 nucleotides match TRBD1. Germline V gene sequence: CDR1 MGHRA, CDR2 YSYEKL. J lost 5 bases, V lost 2 bases, and 7 bases had no gene match. There are 15 residues in the CDR3. The CDR3 loop reads CASSQSTGVFTEAFF. CDR3 DNA sequence: TGCGCCAGCAGCCAATCGACAGGGGTTTTTACTGAAGCTTTCTTT.

The chain is built from TRBV29-1 and TRBJ1-4; 7 bases are shared with TRBD1. The germline V gene encodes CDR1 SQVTM and CDR2 ANQGSEA. V was clipped by 6 bases and J by 7 bases; unmatched bases: 8. The CDR3 sequence is 13 residues long. CDR3 DNA: TGCAGCGTCATTACAGGGGAGTTTGAAAAACTGTTTTTT. Protein: CSVITGEFEKLFF.

The chain combines TRBV9 with TRBJ2-1; 10 nucleotides match TRBD2. The germline V gene encodes CDR1 SGDLS and CDR2 YYNGEE. Unmatched junction bases numbered 10, after V lost 0 bases and J lost 10 bases. The CDR3 has 16 residues. CDR3 nucleotides: TGTGCCAGCAGCGTAGGAATAGCGGGGGGATCAGGGGAGCAGTTCTTC. As protein: CASSVGIAGGSGEQFF.

This clone has only one observation. The chain recombines TRBV14 with TRBJ1-6; 8 bases align to TRBD1. Trimming at V came to 1 base and at J to 8 bases, leaving 4 bases not matched to a gene. The CDR3 extends over 15 amino acids. Germline CDR1 SGHDN, CDR2 FVKESK. The DNA of the CDR3 is TGTGCCAGCAGCCAAGGACAGGGGCGCCATTCACCCCTCCACTTT. Translating gives CASSQGQGRHSPLHF.

The CDR3 reads CASSENRAYEQYF. The CDR3 DNA is TGTGCCAGCAGTGAAAACAGGGCCTACGAGCAGTACTTC. The chain combines TRBV6-1 with TRBJ2-7; TRBD1 might be the D (6 bases). Trimming left V 2 bases short and J 2 bases short, with 7 bases between. CDR1 is MNHNS and CDR2 is SASEGT in the germline V gene. The CDR3 length is 13 residues.

The chain uses TRBV20-1 and TRBJ2-5; the D is unclear. The germline V and J ends were trimmed by 6 bases and 5 bases, with 10 bases remaining between them. There are 11 residues in the CDR3. In germline, CDR1 is DFQATT, CDR2 SNEGSKA (reference sequence). CDR3: CSAPVGETQYF. The CDR3, as DNA: TGCAGTGCACCTGTCGGGGAGACCCAGTACTTC.

This sequence joins TRBV9 and TRBJ1-3; 10 nucleotides match TRBD1. J gave up 2 bases and V 8 bases, and 13 bases lay outside the gene matches. The CDR3 has 17 amino acids. Germline values: CDR1 SGDLS, CDR2 YYNGEE. CDR3 sequence (DNA): TGTGCCAGTGAGACAGGGGGCTCCCCTAATGCTGGAAACACCATATATTTT. Translation: CASETGGSPNAGNTIYF.

This clone was counted between two and nine times. CDR3 DNA: TGTGCCAGCAGCTTAGCCGGGAACACTGAAGCTTTCTTT. Translated: CASSLAGNTEAFF. The chain carries TRBV7-8 and TRBJ1-1; no clear D gene. This CDR3 comprises 13 residues. Trimming left V 0 bases short and J 1 base short, with 3 bases between. Per the germline V gene, CDR1 is SGHVS and CDR2 is FQNEAQ.

This clone was recorded a few times. J is TRBJ2-1 and V is TRBV5-6; D gene uncertain. Germline V gene sequence: CDR1 SGHDT, CDR2 YYEEEE. V was pared by 0 bases and J by 0 bases, with 4 bases between. The CDR3 sequence is 14 residues long. CDR3 sequence (DNA): TGTGCCAGCAGCTTGGGGAGCTCCTACAATGAGCAGTTCTTC. As protein: CASSLGSSYNEQFF. Using reference TRBV5-6 and TRBJ2-1 for the parts outside the CDR3, the full variable domain is DAGVTQSPTHLIKTRGQQVTLRCSPKSGHDTVSWYQQALGQGPQFIFQYYEEEERQRGNFPDRFSGHQFPNYSSELNVNALLLGDSALYLCASSLGSSYNEQFFGPGTRLTVL.

J is TRBJ1-2 and V is TRBV5-6, with TRBD1 as a possible D gene (6 bases). CDR1 and CDR2 from the germline V gene are SGHDT and YYEEEE. The CDR3 runs 17 residues. Deletions cut 4 bases from V and 5 bases from J, with 24 bases between. The CDR3 is CASSSWWTAYSIYGYTF. As DNA, the CDR3 is TGTGCCAGCAGCAGCTGGTGGACAGCATATTCTATATATGGCTACACCTTC. The entire variable domain, with the rest obtained from reference TRBV5-6 and TRBJ1-2, is as follows: DAGVTQSPTHLIKTRGQQVTLRCSPKSGHDTVSWYQQALGQGPQFIFQYYEEEERQRGNFPDRFSGHQFPNYSSELNVNALLLGDSALYLCASSSWWTAYSIYGYTFGSGTRLTVV.

Details on this clone: Mismatch with germline at one junction end may stem from a read error. CDR3 bases: TGTTCCAGCAGCTTAGCGACCGGGGATGCAGATACGCAGTATTTT. It codes for CSSSLATGDADTQYF. The V and J genes are TRBV7-9 and TRBJ2-3; D is possibly TRBD2 (5 bases). Germline V gene data show CDR1 as SEHNR and CDR2 as FQNEAQ (reference sequence). The CDR3 has 15 residues.

The V and J genes are TRBV5-1 and TRBJ1-2; unclear D gene. Deletions cut 0 bases from V and 4 bases from J, with 7 bases between. CDR3 length: 13 residues. The V gene's germline CDR1 is SGHRS and CDR2 YFSETQ. The CDR3 protein is CASSLESVYGYTF. The CDR3 DNA is TGCGCCAGCAGCTTGGAGTCGGTCTATGGCTACACCTTC.

V gene TRBV9 combines with J gene TRBJ2-5; possibly TRBD2 for D (7 bases). The CDR3 sequence is 15 residues long. The V gene's germline CDR1 is SGDLS and CDR2 YYNGEE. With 6 bases removed from V and 2 bases from J, the gap between germline ends came to 17 bases. For the CDR3, the DNA is TGTGCCAGCACTCTCGGGGGGACACAGCAAGAGACCCAGTACTTC. Protein sequence: CASTLGGTQQETQYF. The complete variable domain, with remaining parts taken from reference TRBV9 and TRBJ2-5, reads DSGVTQTPKHLITATGQRVTLRCSPRSGDLSVYWYQQSLDQGLQFLIQYYNGEERAKGNILERFSAQQFPDLHSELNLSSLELGDSALYFCASTLGGTQQETQYFGPGTRLLVL.

The chain carries TRBV18 and TRBJ1-1; D is uncertain. Trimming removed 6 bases at V and 1 base at J, with 9 bases between. The CDR3 extends over 13 amino acids. CDR1 KGHSH and CDR2 LQKENI come from the germline V gene. CDR3 DNA: TGTGCCAGCTCGACCGGCGGGAACACTGAAGCTTTCTTT. Translating it yields CASSTGGNTEAFF.

In the case of this clone: Other DNA sequences in this specimen translate into the identical CDR3. The chain couples TRBV6-1 to TRBJ2-7, with D tentatively TRBD2 (6 bases). Per germline, CDR1 MNHNS and CDR2 SASEGT. Trimming cost V 1 base and J 4 bases, with 8 bases left between them. This CDR3 comprises 13 residues. CDR3 in amino acids: CASSEGDSYEQYF. The CDR3, as DNA: TGTGCCAGCAGTGAAGGGGACTCATACGAGCAGTACTTC.

The rearrangement uses TRBV30 and TRBJ1-6; the match to TRBD1 covers 7 bases. The CDR3 runs 13 residues. CDR1 GTSNPN and CDR2 SVGIG come from the germline V gene (reference sequence). J was trimmed by 10 bases and V by 4 bases; bases with no gene match: 7. CDR3 in amino acids: CAWNGQEGSPLHF. Written as DNA, the CDR3 is TGTGCCTGGAACGGACAGGAAGGATCACCCCTCCACTTT.

The chain joins TRBV28 to TRBJ1-5; 9 nucleotides agree with TRBD1. CDR1 and CDR2 from the germline V gene are MDHEN and SYDVKM. CDR3 length equals 16 residues. J was trimmed by 7 bases and V by 7 bases; bases with no gene match: 14. CDR3 in amino acids: CASTNPPGQGYQPQHF. The CDR3 DNA reads TGTGCCAGCACCAACCCCCCAGGACAGGGGTACCAGCCCCAGCATTTT.